One sample yielded the 21 T cell receptor beta chains listed below, sequenced in a study of shared clonotypes between healthy human individuals. Repertoires were generated with immunoSEQ multiplex PCR, while TCRdb's copy carries only in-frame clones and drops some. Of about 480,000 clones listed, about 80% were seen once; the top ten hold around 12%. The sample consisted of PBMCs. The receptor set was obtained from a woman between 40 and 55 years old in good health. Some clones in this sample may be carry-over from other donors' samples.

CDR3: CASSLGSTQEQYF. The CDR3 DNA reads TGCGCCAGCAGCTTGGGAAGTACTCAGGAGCAGTACTTC. The V call is TRBV5-1, the J call TRBJ2-7; D is ambiguous. The germline V and J ends were trimmed by 0 bases and 7 bases, with 11 bases remaining between them. The CDR3 loop spans 13 amino acids. Germline-derived CDR1 and CDR2 are SGHRS and YFSETQ.

J is TRBJ2-7 and V is TRBV5-4; 8 bases are a match to TRBD2. The V and J ends lost 3 bases and 2 bases, in that order; junction bases with no gene match: 10. The germline V gene has CDR1 SGHNT and CDR2 YYREEE (reference sequence). This CDR3 has 16 residues. DNA of the CDR3: TGTGCCAGCAGCTCCGCCGGGACTAGAAGTACCTACGAGCAGTACTTC. Translated, it gives CASSSAGTRSTYEQYF.

The J gene is TRBJ2-5, the V gene TRBV2; the D gene is possibly TRBD1 (6 bases). CDR3 length equals 14 residues. Germline-derived CDR1 and CDR2 are SNHLY and FYNNEI. The V end lost 5 bases, the J end lost 1 base, and 11 bases lay between the germline ends. CDR3 sequence (DNA): TGTGCCAGCAGTAACACAGGGATCCAAGAGACCCAGTACTTC. Amino acid sequence: CASSNTGIQETQYF.

The chain uses TRBV28 and TRBJ1-1, with TRBD1 matching over 7 bases. The CDR3 spans 14 residues. The ends lost 4 bases at V and 2 bases at J; junction bases unmatched: 4. In germline, CDR1 is MDHEN, CDR2 SYDVKM. Here the CDR3 reads CASSSRGQNTEAFF. The CDR3 DNA reads TGTGCCAGCAGTTCGAGGGGGCAAAACACTGAAGCTTTCTTT.

The chain is built from TRBV2 and TRBJ2-3, with TRBD2 matching 14 bases. Per the germline V gene, CDR1 is SNHLY and CDR2 is FYNNEI. The CDR3 covers 18 residues. V lost 4 bases, J lost 4 bases, and 10 bases stayed unmatched. The CDR3 DNA sequence: TGTGCCAGCAGTGGGGGGACTAGCGGGAGCCAGAATGCAGATACGCAGTATTTT. As protein: CASSGGTSGSQNADTQYF.

In this sample, this clone turned up a few times. The chain couples TRBV9 to TRBJ1-2, with no clear D. CDR1 and CDR2 from the germline V gene are SGDLS and YYNGEE. This CDR3 is 15 amino acids long. V was cut by 0 bases and J by 0 bases, with 9 bases left in between. For the CDR3, the DNA is TGTGCCAGCAGCGTAGGAGTAGGGACTAACTATGGCTACACCTTC. Its protein is CASSVGVGTNYGYTF.

With respect to this clone: The same CDR3 is also encoded by other DNA sequences in this sample. CDR3 nucleotide sequence: TGTGCCAGTAGTATAGAGCAGCAAGAGACCCAGTACTTC. Its translation is CASSIEQQETQYF. The rearrangement links TRBV19 to TRBJ2-5; no clear D. The CDR3 runs to 13 residues. Germline lookup yields CDR1 LNHDA and CDR2 SQIVND (reference sequence). V lost 0 bases and J lost 2, with 4 bases in between.

The table lists this clone with many counts. The chain carries TRBV15 and TRBJ1-2; 8 bases are a match to TRBD1. This CDR3 is built from 13 residues. Trimming cost V 3 bases and J 7 bases; bases outside gene matches: 4. Germline lookup yields CDR1 LNHNV and CDR2 YYDKDF (reference sequence). As DNA, the CDR3 is TGTGCCACCAGCAGTAGGACAGGGACTGGCTACACCTTC. This sequence encodes CATSSRTGTGYTF.

The genes are TRBV5-1 and TRBJ2-5; 13 nucleotides align to TRBD2. The CDR3 spans 15 residues. V lost 4 bases and J lost 11; bases outside the gene matches: 11. Germline V gene data show CDR1 as SGHRS and CDR2 as YFSETQ. DNA of the CDR3: TGCGCCAGCAGCGAAGGACTAGCGGGAGCAGGAGAGCAGTACTTC. It codes for CASSEGLAGAGEQYF. Combining the CDR3 with reference TRBV5-1 and TRBJ2-5 gives the whole variable domain KAGVTQTPRYLIKTRGQQVTLSCSPISGHRSVSWYQQTPGQGLQFLFEYFSETQRNKGNFPGRFSGRQFSNSRSEMNVSTLELGDSALYLCASSEGLAGAGEQYFGPGTRLLVL.

The CDR3 DNA sequence: TGTGCCAGCACCCAGAGGAGGCATTTCTCCTACGAGCAGTACTTC. Protein sequence: CASTQRRHFSYEQYF. The V gene is TRBV28, the J gene TRBJ2-7; maybe TRBD2 (5 bases). With 7 bases removed from V and 0 bases from J, the gap between germline ends came to 16 bases. Per germline, CDR1 MDHEN and CDR2 SYDVKM. The CDR3 is 15 residues long.

The CDR3 loop is CASSFGAAYEQYF. CDR3 nucleotides: TGTGCCAGCAGTTTCGGGGCTGCCTACGAGCAGTACTTC. V and J are TRBV27 and TRBJ2-7; either TRBD1 or TRBD2 may supply D (5 bases each). V was pared by 3 bases and J by 2 bases, with 8 bases between. Germline lookup yields CDR1 MNHEY and CDR2 SMNVEV (reference sequence). The CDR3 extends over 13 amino acids.

The chain employs TRBV15 and TRBJ2-1; possibly TRBD2 for D (5 bases). This CDR3 has 13 amino acids. V was trimmed by 0 bases and J by 15 bases, leaving 15 bases between them. CDR1 and CDR2 (germline): LNHNV, YYDKDF (reference sequence). This CDR3 reads CATSRDLPGLPFF. CDR3 nucleotides: TGTGCCACCAGCAGAGATCTTCCGGGGTTGCCGTTCTTC.

By sample fraction, this clone is medium-sized. The V call is TRBV5-1, the J call TRBJ2-7, with 7 bases that match TRBD1. CDR1 is SGHRS, CDR2 YFSETQ, per germline. This CDR3 contains 19 residues. V shed 1 base and J 0 bases; nucleotides not matched to a gene: 16. The CDR3 nucleotides are TGCGCCAGCAGCTTGTCCCGGGACAGACCATCCTTGGCCTCCTACGAGCAGTACTTC. Amino acids: CASSLSRDRPSLASYEQYF.

This chain links TRBV4-1 with TRBJ2-5, with D possibly TRBD2 on 6 matching bases. Trimming took 0 bases from V and 1 from J, leaving 12 bases between them. The germline CDR1 and CDR2 sequences are MGHRA and YSYEKL. The length of the CDR3 is 16 residues. The CDR3 coding sequence is TGCGCCAGCAGCCAAGATGGCCGAGCGGGCCAAGAGACCCAGTACTTC. Residues: CASSQDGRAGQETQYF.

J is TRBJ2-1 and V is TRBV7-3; no definite D call. Germline CDR1 reads SGHTA; CDR2 reads FQGTGA. The CDR3 is 12 residues long. V dropped 4 bases and J dropped 8 bases, with 9 bases sitting between them. The CDR3 region is CASSSPGDEQFF. The CDR3 DNA reads TGTGCCAGCAGCTCCCCGGGTGATGAGCAGTTCTTC.

About this clone: Other DNA sequences in the same sample also yield this CDR3. The chain links TRBV18 to TRBJ2-5; tentatively, D is TRBD2 (6 bases). Germline loops: CDR1 KGHSH, CDR2 LQKENI. This CDR3 is built from 13 residues. The germline V and J ends were trimmed by 3 bases and 5 bases, with 10 bases remaining between them. The CDR3 DNA sequence: TGTGCCAGCTCACCGGGAGGCCTTGAGACCCAGTACTTC. Translated, it gives CASSPGGLETQYF.

V usage is TRBV7-3 and J usage is TRBJ2-5; D perhaps matches TRBD2 (5 bases). V was trimmed by 6 bases and J by 7 bases, leaving 12 bases between them. This CDR3 spans 12 amino acids. Germline CDR1 is SGHTA and CDR2 is FQGTGA. CDR3 sequence reads: CASSTGMGTQYF. In DNA, the CDR3 is TGTGCCAGCAGTACCGGGATGGGGACCCAGTACTTC.

The genes are TRBV5-5 and TRBJ2-2; D is unclear. Germline V gene lookup returns CDR1 SGHKS and CDR2 YYEKEE (reference sequence). V was shortened by 3 bases and J by 8 bases, with 17 bases between the two germline ends. The CDR3 runs 15 residues. CDR3 residues: CASSSVPDPGGELFF. As DNA, the CDR3 is TGTGCCAGCAGCTCGGTTCCGGACCCGGGTGGGGAGCTGTTTTTT.

V and J are TRBV7-2 and TRBJ2-7; 9 positions agree with TRBD1. The CDR3 runs 16 residues. Looked up from germline, CDR1 is SGHTA and CDR2 is FQGNSA. V dropped 5 bases and J dropped 7; count of bases not matched to a gene: 15. CDR3: CASSLTPGTGMWEQYF. CDR3 DNA sequence: TGTGCCAGCAGCCTAACTCCCGGGACAGGGATGTGGGAGCAGTACTTC.

The CDR3 DNA is TGTGCCAGCAGTTACCCCGATGGAGAGCAGTACTTC. It specifies CASSYPDGEQYF. The chain employs TRBV6-5 and TRBJ2-7; D call uncertain. Trimming pared 2 bases from V and 7 bases from J, leaving 9 bases between. Germline CDR1 and CDR2: MNHEY and SVGAGI. CDR3 length: 12 residues.

The chain combines TRBV27 with TRBJ1-2; tentatively, D is TRBD1 (5 bases). V lost 3 bases to trimming and J lost 6 bases, with 17 bases between them. The germline V gene encodes CDR1 MNHEY and CDR2 SMNVEV (reference sequence). The CDR3 runs 15 residues. The CDR3 region has the DNA TGTGCCAGCAGTTTGGAAGGGGAGGGAGTAAATGGCTACACCTTC. Encoded protein: CASSLEGEGVNGYTF.